Listed here are 28 T cell receptor beta chains from one sample, sequenced in a study of tumor-infiltrating lymphocytes in primary liver carcinoma. For each extraction, RNA and DNA were obtained together from approximately 20-30 mg of unsorted bulk tissue. A primer matching the constant region was used to make TCR beta cDNA from approximately 520 ng of total RNA. Employing slightly modified ARM-PCR, three nested multiplex PCR rounds were run, and these gave rise to the TCR beta libraries. A C-beta reverse primer and TRBV1-TRBV30 forward primers served in each of the first two PCR rounds, at 10 cycles apiece. TCRdb re-analysed the multiplex PCR reads in MiXCR, keeping a single row per CDR3 protein. Of tens of thousands of distinct CDR3 sequences detected, approximately 70% appear once; the ten largest clones hold just under 20%. Sequencing was performed on liver tumor tissue from sampling region 1. The subset denotes: tumor region T1, superior pole. Receptors originate from a man aged 40-49 years with primary liver carcinoma and hepatitis B virus infection.

A remark on this clonotype: A much larger clone differs from this one at a single base, so this may be a read error. The CDR3: CVWWTGGVTEAFF. CDR3 DNA sequence: TGTGTCTGGTGGACAGGGGGAGTCACTGAAGCTTTCTTT. The J gene is TRBJ1-1, the V gene TRBV30; 10 positions agree with TRBD1. The CDR3 has 13 residues. Germline CDR1 is GTSNPN and CDR2 is SVGIG (reference sequence).

Worth noting for this clonotype: One end of the junction varies from germline; a read error may be responsible. The J gene is TRBJ1-1, the V gene TRBV4-1; 7 nucleotides align to TRBD1. The CDR3 contains 14 residues. Germline CDR1 reads MGHRA; CDR2 reads YSYEKL. The CDR3 sequence is CTSSPQAGGTEAFF. CDR3 coding DNA: TGCACCAGCAGCCCTCAAGCAGGGGGAACTGAAGCTTTCTTT.

Worth noting for this clonotype: It is likely a read error, because the conserved phenylalanine at the end of the CDR3 is missing. The chain couples TRBV11-2 to TRBJ2-5; D is unresolved. The CDR3 consists of 17 residues. Looked up from germline, CDR1 is SGHAT and CDR2 is FQNNGV. The CDR3 loop reads CASSLGASSGFQETQYY. The CDR3 DNA reads TGTGCCAGCAGCTTAGGGGCCTCGTCCGGGTTTCAAGAAACCCAGTACTAC.

Comments on this clonotype: This sequence may be a read error, since a much larger clone differs from it by one base. The conserved closing phenylalanine or tryptophan is absent in this CDR3, likely reflecting a read error. The V and J genes are TRBV28 and TRBJ2-3, with a possible D match to TRBD2 (6 bases). The V end was cut by 6 bases, the J end by 2 bases, with 18 bases between. The length of the CDR3 is 16 residues. Germline V gene data show CDR1 as MDHEN and CDR2 as SYDVKM. Here the CDR3 reads CASSAPTRDPTDTQYS. CDR3 bases: TGTGCCAGCAGCGCCCCGACTAGGGATCCCACAGATACGCAGTATTCT.

As regards this clonotype: Relative to the germline gene, one junction end is altered; a read error may explain this. The rearrangement joins TRBV5-4 to TRBJ2-1; 7 bases are shared with TRBD2. CDR1 SGHNT and CDR2 YYREEE come from the germline V gene (reference sequence). The CDR3 covers 15 residues. The CDR3 loop reads CASSPSGGLHNKHFF. In nucleotides, the CDR3 is TGTGCCAGCAGCCCCTCGGGAGGTCTCCACAATAAGCACTTCTTC.

As to this clonotype: The CDR3 carries no conserved terminal phenylalanine or tryptophan, so it likely arises from a read error. V is TRBV29-1 and J is TRBJ2-3; 9 bases fit TRBD2. Germline V CDR1 and CDR2: SQVTM, ANQGSEA. CDR3 length: 15 amino acids. V trimming: 4 bases; J trimming: 2 bases; junction bases outside the gene matches: 7. The CDR3 protein is CSVVLASGNTDTQYS. The CDR3 DNA reads TGCAGCGTTGTACTGGCTAGCGGGAACACAGATACGCAGTATTCT.

The J gene is TRBJ2-5, the V gene TRBV12-3 or TRBV12-4, with D maybe TRBD2 (6 bases). The CDR3 totals 13 residues. Deletions cut 8 bases from V and 11 bases from J, with 21 bases between. CDR3: CASGQSSRGTQYF. DNA of the CDR3: TGTGCCAGCGGGCAGTCTAGTCGAGGGACTCAGTACTTC.

The CDR3 DNA follows: TGTGCCAACAAAACGGGGGGGCACAATGAGCAGTTCTTC. This sequence encodes CANKTGGHNEQFF. The genes are TRBV6-5 and TRBJ2-1; 8 nucleotides match TRBD2. The CDR3 covers 13 residues. The J segment lost 5 bases and the V segment lost 10 bases, leaving 7 bases of the junction unmatched. Germline CDR1 reads MNHEY; CDR2 reads SVGAGI.

Regarding this clonotype: The junction departs from germline at one end; a sequencing error may be responsible. The chain links TRBV11-2 to TRBJ2-1, with D unclear. Germline values: CDR1 SGHAT, CDR2 FQNNGV. This CDR3 has 16 amino acids. The chain's CDR3 is CDSSQLRSSGYNEQFF. The CDR3, as DNA: TGTGACAGCAGTCAACTCCGATCTAGTGGCTACAATGAGCAGTTCTTC. Combining the CDR3 with reference TRBV11-2 and TRBJ2-1 gives the whole variable domain EAGVAQSPRYKIIEKRQSVAFWCNPISGHATLYWYQQILGQGPKLLIQFQNNGVVDDSQLPKDRFSAERLKGVDSTLKIQPAKLEDSAVYLCDSSQLRSSGYNEQFFGPGTRLTVL.

This chain joins TRBV29-1 and TRBJ2-1; D may correspond to TRBD1 or TRBD2 (5 bases each). Germline CDR1 and CDR2: SQVTM and ANQGSEA. The V end lost 4 bases, the J end lost 11 bases, and 21 bases lay between the germline ends. The CDR3 spans 14 residues. CDR3: CSVVGRGPFDKQFF. In nucleotides, the CDR3 is TGCAGCGTTGTTGGACGGGGACCTTTCGATAAGCAGTTCTTC.

Turning to this clonotype: This may stem from a read error, because a much larger clone lies one nucleotide away. The V gene is TRBV10-2, the J gene TRBJ2-7, with D possibly being TRBD1 or TRBD2 (5 bases each). Germline V gene sequence: CDR1 WSHSY, CDR2 SAAADI. The CDR3 extends over 15 amino acids. CDR3 amino acids: CASSPGQGGTYEQCF. CDR3 sequence (DNA): TGCGCCAGCAGCCCCGGACAAGGTGGGACCTACGAGCAGTGCTTC.

The chain joins TRBV6-5 to TRBJ2-3; 8 bases agree with TRBD1. V lost 6 bases to trimming and J lost 9 bases; unmatched junction nucleotides: 8. CDR1 is MNHEY and CDR2 is SVGAGI in the germline V gene. The CDR3 contains 13 residues. The CDR3 sequence is CASRKTGGETQYF. The CDR3 coding sequence is TGTGCCAGCAGGAAAACAGGGGGTGAGACGCAGTATTTT.

For this clonotype: Germline is not matched at one junction end, which may reflect a read error. The J gene is TRBJ2-2, the V gene TRBV10-3; unclear D gene. The CDR3 loop spans 15 amino acids. The germline V gene encodes CDR1 ENHRY and CDR2 SYGVKD. CDR3: CTIRLTWADTGELFF. In nucleotides, the CDR3 is TGTACCATCAGGTTGACATGGGCGGACACCGGGGAGCTGTTTTTT.

Comment on this clonotype: The conserved phenylalanine or tryptophan is not found at the CDR3 terminus, so this likely reflects a read error. The rearrangement joins TRBV11-2 to TRBJ2-7, with D perhaps assigned TRBD1 or TRBD2 (5 bases each). V lost 3 bases and J 0 bases, leaving 12 bases between the germline ends. The CDR3 has 15 residues. The germline V gene encodes CDR1 SGHAT and CDR2 FQNNGV. CDR3 in amino acids: CASSLVKGSSYEQYL. Written as DNA, the CDR3 is TGTGCCAGCAGCTTGGTGAAGGGGAGCTCCTACGAGCAGTACTTG.

About this clonotype itself: Since no conserved phenylalanine or tryptophan closes the CDR3, a read error is the likely cause. This chain joins TRBV12-3 or TRBV12-4 and TRBJ2-7; a possible D gene is TRBD1 (5 bases). Deletions cut 5 bases from V and 4 bases from J, with 15 bases between. CDR3 length: 14 residues. The CDR3 sequence: CASSPHRSSYEQYL. DNA of the CDR3: TGTGCCAGCAGTCCTCACAGGTCATCATACGAGCAGTACCTC.

The V call is TRBV24-1, the J call TRBJ2-2; unclear D gene. CDR3 size: 15 residues. Trimming removed 4 bases at V and 5 bases at J, with 13 bases between. Germline V CDR1 and CDR2: KGHDR, SFDVKD. As DNA, the CDR3 is TGTGCCACCAGTGACCCTCTAGAAGGGACCGGGGAGCTGTTTTTT. This codes for CATSDPLEGTGELFF.

A word on this clonotype: Germline and junction disagree at one end, which may indicate a read error. The chain combines TRBV4-1 with TRBJ1-2; D uncertain. This CDR3 region has 18 residues. CDR1 is MGHRA, CDR2 YSYEKL, per germline. CDR3 nucleotides: TGCGCCAACAGCCAAGGGCCCGGGATAGGGATCCTCTTCTATGGCTACACCTTC. Amino acid sequence: CANSQGPGIGILFYGYTF.

On this clonotype: At one boundary the junction diverges from the germline segment, which might be a read error. The CDR3 loop is CASSGQGRDDELFF. The CDR3 nucleotides are TGTGCCAGCAGTGGGCAGGGGAGGGATGATGAGCTGTTCTTC. The chain combines TRBV6-1 with TRBJ2-1; perhaps TRBD2 as D (7 bases). Germline V lookup: CDR1 MNHNS, CDR2 SASEGT. The CDR3 length is 14 residues.

Of note for this clonotype: A much larger clone differs by one base, so this may be a read error. The genes are TRBV7-9 and TRBJ1-2; D remains ambiguous. CDR1 and CDR2 (germline): SEHNR, FQNEAQ (reference sequence). The V and J ends lost 5 bases and 7 bases respectively, with 11 bases between them. This CDR3 contains 12 residues. The CDR3 coding sequence is TGTGCCAGCAGCAGCGAGGCACTTGGCTACACCTTC. Translating it yields CASSSEALGYTF.

This clonotype has just a few counts. J is TRBJ2-7 and V is TRBV12-3 or TRBV12-4; 7 bases line up with TRBD1. With 3 bases clipped from V and 10 bases from J, the junction kept 12 bases outside the gene matches. The CDR3 loop spans 14 amino acids. CDR3 coding DNA: TGTGCCAGCAGTTTGGGGGACAGATCCTATGATCAGTACTTC. Protein: CASSLGDRSYDQYF.

On this clonotype: Mismatch with germline at one junction end may stem from a read error. The chain recombines TRBV28 with TRBJ1-1, with TRBD1 identical over 7 bases. The germline CDR1 and CDR2 sequences are MDHEN and SYDVKM. The CDR3 has 14 amino acids. The CDR3 sequence: CANSLPTGVTEASF. CDR3 DNA: TGTGCCAACAGTTTACCCACAGGGGTCACTGAAGCTTCCTTT.

Worth noting for this clonotype: The junction does not match germline at one end; this may be a read error. J is TRBJ2-7 and V is TRBV11-2, with 7 nucleotides matching TRBD2. Germline V gives CDR1 SGHAT, CDR2 FQNNGV. CDR3 length: 17 residues. In nucleotides, the CDR3 is TGTGCCAGCAGCCAGGGACTAACGGGTCCCCCTTTCTACGAGCAGTATTTC. Its protein product is CASSQGLTGPPFYEQYF. The full variable domain, with the rest looked up from reference TRBV11-2 and TRBJ2-7, is EAGVAQSPRYKIIEKRQSVAFWCNPISGHATLYWYQQILGQGPKLLIQFQNNGVVDDSQLPKDRFSAERLKGVDSTLKIQPAKLEDSAVYLCASSQGLTGPPFYEQYFGPGTRLTVT.

As to this clonotype: The CDR3 ends on some other residue instead of the conserved phenylalanine or tryptophan, so this is likely a read error. Because the CDR3's place on the DNA is in doubt, the DNA is left out and the CDR3 is given as listed by TCRdb. This chain links TRBV6-6 with TRBJ2-1. The length of the CDR3 is 11 amino acids, counting both ends. CDR1 is MNHNY and CDR2 is SVGAGI in the germline V gene (reference sequence). The CDR3: CASSQVGEQFI.

Concerning this clonotype itself: No conserved phenylalanine or tryptophan is present at the end of the CDR3, so a read error is the likely explanation. The V call is TRBV11-2, the J call TRBJ2-3, with 10 nucleotides matching TRBD1. Germline CDR1 SGHAT, CDR2 FQNNGV. The CDR3 has 17 amino acids. Trimming cost V 0 bases and J 11 bases; bases outside gene matches: 14. The CDR3 sequence: CASSLDLGTGASYMQYS. DNA for the CDR3: TGTGCCAGCAGCTTAGATCTTGGGACAGGGGCAAGCTATATGCAGTATTCT.

Notes on this clonotype: A read error is likely, as this CDR3 ends without the conserved phenylalanine or tryptophan. The chain employs TRBV10-2 and TRBJ1-2; tentative D call: TRBD1 (6 bases). The V gene's germline CDR1 is WSHSY and CDR2 SAAADI. V gave up 3 bases and J gave up 7 bases, with 18 bases separating them. This CDR3 is 15 amino acids long. The CDR3 sequence is CASSDWTVGLVGYTL. In DNA, the CDR3 is TGCGCCAGCAGTGATTGGACAGTGGGCCTCGTTGGCTACACCCTC.

Ten or more counts support this clonotype. The gene calls are TRBV29-1 and TRBJ2-3; D uncertain. V was pared by 7 bases and J by 0 bases, with 14 bases between. Germline CDR1 reads SQVTM; CDR2 reads ANQGSEA. The CDR3 has 14 amino acids. The CDR3 is CSAPTGVSTDTQYF. CDR3 DNA: TGCAGCGCCCCAACCGGCGTTAGCACAGATACGCAGTATTTT.

To note about this clonotype: This could be a read error, since a much larger clone is one nucleotide away. The chain recombines TRBV5-1 with TRBJ2-2; unclear D gene. The V gene lost 4 bases and the J gene lost 6 bases, with 10 bases spanning the gap. This CDR3 has 13 residues. Germline assignment: CDR1 SGHRS and CDR2 YFSETQ. CDR3 sequence (DNA): TGCGCCAGCAGCCTCAAACACGCCGGGGAGCTGTTTTTT. Residues: CASSLKHAGELFF. Full variable domain (missing parts from reference TRBV5-1 and TRBJ2-2): KAGVTQTPRYLIKTRGQQVTLSCSPISGHRSVSWYQQTPGQGLQFLFEYFSETQRNKGNFPGRFSGRQFSNSRSEMNVSTLELGDSALYLCASSLKHAGELFFGEGSRLTVL.

V is TRBV7-9 and J is TRBJ1-2; D uncertain. The CDR3 spans 12 residues. The V gene lost 5 bases and the J gene lost 8 bases, with 12 bases spanning the gap. From germline, CDR1 is SEHNR and CDR2 FQNEAQ (reference sequence). As DNA, the CDR3 is TGTGCCAGCAGCCGCATGGGAGACGGCTACACCTTC. This sequence encodes CASSRMGDGYTF.